This TCR beta chain comes out of a study of blood T cell repertoires in COVID-19. The CDR3 has 14 amino acids. V dropped 6 bases and J dropped 8; count of bases not matched to a gene: 10. The assay was immunoSEQ multiplex PCR, and TCRdb's table has in-frame clones only and misses some. The profile shows over 120,000 clones, roughly 75% of them singletons. This rearrangement joins TRBV23-1 to TRBJ1-2; TRBD1 aligns across 9 bases. TRBV23-1 is flagged as an ORF with uncertain function. The receptor's source is a woman aged 45-65 years who had recovered from COVID-19. The sequenced sample consisted of PBMCs or T cells enriched from blood (not recorded which). The CDR3 spells CASRPPDRGRGYTF. DNA of the CDR3: TGCGCCAGCAGACCTCCGGACAGGGGCCGGGGCTACACCTTC.